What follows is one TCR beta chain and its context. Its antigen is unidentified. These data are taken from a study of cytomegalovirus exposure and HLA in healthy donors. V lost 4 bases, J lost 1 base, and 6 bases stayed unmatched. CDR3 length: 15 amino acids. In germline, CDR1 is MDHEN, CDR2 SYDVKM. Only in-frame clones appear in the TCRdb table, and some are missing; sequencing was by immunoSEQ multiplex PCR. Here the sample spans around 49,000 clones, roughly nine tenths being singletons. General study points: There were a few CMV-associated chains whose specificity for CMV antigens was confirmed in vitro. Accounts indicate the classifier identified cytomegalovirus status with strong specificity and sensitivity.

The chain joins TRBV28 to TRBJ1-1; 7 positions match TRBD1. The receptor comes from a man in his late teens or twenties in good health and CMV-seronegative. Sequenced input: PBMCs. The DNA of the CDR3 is TGTGCCAGCAGTTCCCCGACAGGGCCGAACACTGAAGCTTTCTTT. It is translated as CASSSPTGPNTEAFF.